The table lists the clone carrying this TCR beta chain with a count of one. This entry comes from a study of shared clonotypes between healthy human individuals. The V and J ends lost 6 bases and 7 bases respectively, with 10 bases between them. Germline V gives CDR1 SGHRS, CDR2 YFSETQ. This CDR3 region has 12 residues. The method was immunoSEQ multiplex PCR; TCRdb's version includes in-frame clones alone and lacks a portion of them. The table has some 2.1 million clones, approximately 95% seen once. The receptor was derived from a man aged 18-30 years in good health. What was sequenced was naive CD4+ T cells sorted from blood. Subset: CD45RA+ positively selected. The chain couples TRBV5-1 to TRBJ1-4; D remains ambiguous. The CDR3, as DNA: TGCGCCAGCACGGCTAGTGGTGAAAAACTGTTTTTT. Its translation is CASTASGEKLFF.